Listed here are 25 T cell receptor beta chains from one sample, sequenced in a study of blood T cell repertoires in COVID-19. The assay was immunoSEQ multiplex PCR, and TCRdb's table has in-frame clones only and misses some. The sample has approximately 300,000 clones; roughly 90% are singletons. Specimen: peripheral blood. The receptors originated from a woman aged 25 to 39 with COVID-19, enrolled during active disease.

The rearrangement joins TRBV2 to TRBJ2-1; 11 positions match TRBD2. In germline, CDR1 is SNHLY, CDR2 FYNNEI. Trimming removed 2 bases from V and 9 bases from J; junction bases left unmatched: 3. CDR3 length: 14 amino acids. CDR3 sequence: CASSENLAGGEQFF. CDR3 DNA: TGTGCCAGCAGTGAAAACCTAGCGGGAGGTGAGCAGTTCTTC. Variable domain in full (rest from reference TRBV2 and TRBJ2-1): EPEVTQTPSHQVTQMGQEVILRCVPISNHLYFYWYRQILGQKVEFLVSFYNNEISEKSEIFDDQFSVERPDGSNFTLKIRSTKLEDSAMYFCASSENLAGGEQFFGPGTRLTVL.

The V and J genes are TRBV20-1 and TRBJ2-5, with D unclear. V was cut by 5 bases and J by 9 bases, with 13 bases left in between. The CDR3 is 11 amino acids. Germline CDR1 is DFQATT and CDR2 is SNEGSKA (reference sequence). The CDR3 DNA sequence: TGCAGTGCTGTCCTCGGCCTAGCCCAGTACTTC. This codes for CSAVLGLAQYF.

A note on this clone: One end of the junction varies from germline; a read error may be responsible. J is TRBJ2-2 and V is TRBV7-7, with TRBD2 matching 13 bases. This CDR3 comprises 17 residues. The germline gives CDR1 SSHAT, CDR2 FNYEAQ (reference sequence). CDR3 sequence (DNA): TGTGCTAGCAGCTTAGGACTAGCGGGAGATGGGACCGGGGAGCTGTTTTTT. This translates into CASSLGLAGDGTGELFF.

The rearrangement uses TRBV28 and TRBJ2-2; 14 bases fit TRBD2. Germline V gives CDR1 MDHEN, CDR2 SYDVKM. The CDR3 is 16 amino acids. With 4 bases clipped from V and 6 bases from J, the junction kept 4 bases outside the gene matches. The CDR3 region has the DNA TGTGCCAGCAGTTCTCGGACTAGCGGGAGGCCCGGGGAGCTGTTTTTT. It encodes CASSSRTSGRPGELFF.

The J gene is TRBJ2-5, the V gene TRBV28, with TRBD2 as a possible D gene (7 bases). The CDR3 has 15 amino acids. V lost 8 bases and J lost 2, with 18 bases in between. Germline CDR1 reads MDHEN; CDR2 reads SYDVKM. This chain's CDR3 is CASRAAGAGQETQYF. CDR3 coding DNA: TGTGCCAGCCGAGCCGCGGGGGCAGGACAAGAGACCCAGTACTTC.

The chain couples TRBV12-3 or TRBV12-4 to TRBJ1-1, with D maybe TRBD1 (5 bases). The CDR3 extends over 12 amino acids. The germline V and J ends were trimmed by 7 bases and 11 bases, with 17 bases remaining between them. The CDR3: CASTYSLGPAFF. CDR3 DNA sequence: TGTGCCAGCACCTATTCCTTGGGGCCGGCTTTCTTT.

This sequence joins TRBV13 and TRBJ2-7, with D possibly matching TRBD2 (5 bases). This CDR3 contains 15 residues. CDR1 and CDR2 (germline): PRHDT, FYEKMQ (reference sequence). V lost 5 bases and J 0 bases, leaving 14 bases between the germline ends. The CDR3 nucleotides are TGTGCCAGCAGCCCTGGGCGGGCGGGCTCCTACGAGCAGTACTTC. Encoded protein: CASSPGRAGSYEQYF. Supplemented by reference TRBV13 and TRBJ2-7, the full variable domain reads AAGVIQSPRHLIKEKRETATLKCYPIPRHDTVYWYQQGPGQDPQFLISFYEKMQSDKGSIPDRFSAQQFSDYHSELNMSSLELGDSALYFCASSPGRAGSYEQYFGPGTRLTVT.

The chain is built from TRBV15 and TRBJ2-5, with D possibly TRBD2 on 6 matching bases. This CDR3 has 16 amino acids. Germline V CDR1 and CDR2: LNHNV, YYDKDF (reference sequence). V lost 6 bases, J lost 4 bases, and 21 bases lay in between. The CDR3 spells CATSRTAAGPPETQYF. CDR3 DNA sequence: TGTGCCACCAGTAGAACGGCGGCGGGGCCCCCAGAGACCCAGTACTTC.

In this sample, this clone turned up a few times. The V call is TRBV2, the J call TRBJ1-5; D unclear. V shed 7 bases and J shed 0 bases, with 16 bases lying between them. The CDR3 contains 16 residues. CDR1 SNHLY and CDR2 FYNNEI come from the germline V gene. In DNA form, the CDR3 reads TGTGCCAGCACCGTGGGCAGGTGGCTTAGCAATCAGCCCCAGCATTTT. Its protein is CASTVGRWLSNQPQHF.

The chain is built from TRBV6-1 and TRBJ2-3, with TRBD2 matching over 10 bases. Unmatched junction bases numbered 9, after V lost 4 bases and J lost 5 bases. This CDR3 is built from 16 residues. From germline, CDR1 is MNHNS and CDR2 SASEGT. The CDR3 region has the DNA TGTGCCAGCAGTGTTTCCCTAGCGGGAGTCCAAGATACGCAGTATTTT. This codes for CASSVSLAGVQDTQYF.

The CDR3 nucleotides are TGTGCCAGCAGCCTTCAGGTGGCCTACGAGCAGTACTTC. Amino acids: CASSLQVAYEQYF. The chain couples TRBV12-3 or TRBV12-4 to TRBJ2-7; no clear D. The CDR3 has 13 residues. The V end was cut by 6 bases, the J end by 2 bases, with 11 bases between.

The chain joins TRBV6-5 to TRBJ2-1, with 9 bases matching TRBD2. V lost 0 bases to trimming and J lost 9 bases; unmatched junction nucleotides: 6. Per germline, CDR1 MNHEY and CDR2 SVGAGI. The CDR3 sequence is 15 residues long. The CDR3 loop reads CASSYSTSGGVEQFF. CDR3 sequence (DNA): TGTGCCAGCAGTTACTCGACTAGCGGAGGGGTTGAGCAGTTCTTC.

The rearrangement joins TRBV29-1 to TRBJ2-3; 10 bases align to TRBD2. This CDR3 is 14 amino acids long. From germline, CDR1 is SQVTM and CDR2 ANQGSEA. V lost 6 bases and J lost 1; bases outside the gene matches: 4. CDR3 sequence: CSVTGTSGTDTQYF. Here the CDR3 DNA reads TGCAGCGTCACCGGGACTAGCGGCACAGATACGCAGTATTTT.

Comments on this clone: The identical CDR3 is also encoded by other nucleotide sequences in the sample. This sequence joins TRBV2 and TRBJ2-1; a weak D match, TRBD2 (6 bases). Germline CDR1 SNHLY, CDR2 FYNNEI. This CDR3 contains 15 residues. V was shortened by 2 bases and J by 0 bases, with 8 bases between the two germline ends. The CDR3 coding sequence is TGTGCCAGCAGTGAAAGTAGCGGCTCCTACAATGAGCAGTTCTTC. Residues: CASSESSGSYNEQFF.

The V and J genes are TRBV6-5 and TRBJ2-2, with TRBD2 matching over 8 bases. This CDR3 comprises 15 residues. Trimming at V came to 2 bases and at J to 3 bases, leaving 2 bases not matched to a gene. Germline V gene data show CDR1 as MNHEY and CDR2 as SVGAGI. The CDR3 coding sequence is TGTGCCAGCAGTTACCCGGGACTAGACACCGGGGAGCTGTTTTTT. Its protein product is CASSYPGLDTGELFF.

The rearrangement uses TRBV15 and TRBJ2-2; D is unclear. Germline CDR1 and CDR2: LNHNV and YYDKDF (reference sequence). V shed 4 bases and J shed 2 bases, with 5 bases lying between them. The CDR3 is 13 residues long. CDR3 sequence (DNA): TGTGCCACCAGCACGGTCAACACCGGGGAGCTGTTTTTT. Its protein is CATSTVNTGELFF.

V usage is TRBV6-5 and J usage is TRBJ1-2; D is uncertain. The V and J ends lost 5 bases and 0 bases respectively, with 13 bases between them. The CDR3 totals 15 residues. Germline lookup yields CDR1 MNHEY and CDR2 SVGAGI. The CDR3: CASSRGGRPNYGYTF. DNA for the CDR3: TGTGCCAGCAGTCGGGGAGGCCGACCTAACTATGGCTACACCTTC.

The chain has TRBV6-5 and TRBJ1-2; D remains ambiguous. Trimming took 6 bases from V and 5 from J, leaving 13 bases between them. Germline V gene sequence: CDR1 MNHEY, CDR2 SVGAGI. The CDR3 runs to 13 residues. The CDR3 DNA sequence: TGTGCCAGCAGCCCGCTCCTCGGGTATGGCTACACCTTC. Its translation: CASSPLLGYGYTF.

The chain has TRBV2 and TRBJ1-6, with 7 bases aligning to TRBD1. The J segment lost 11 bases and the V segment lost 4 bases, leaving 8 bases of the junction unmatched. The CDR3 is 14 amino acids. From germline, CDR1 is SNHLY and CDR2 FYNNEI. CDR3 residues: CASSGDSLGPPLHF. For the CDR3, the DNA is TGTGCCAGCAGTGGGGACAGCCTTGGGCCACCCCTCCACTTT.

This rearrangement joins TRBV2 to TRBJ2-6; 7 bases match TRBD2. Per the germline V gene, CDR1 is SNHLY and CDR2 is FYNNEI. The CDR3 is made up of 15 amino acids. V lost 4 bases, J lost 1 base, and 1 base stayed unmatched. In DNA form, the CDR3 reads TGTGCCAGCAGTGGGGAGGGGTCTGGGGCCAACGTCCTGACTTTC. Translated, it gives CASSGEGSGANVLTF.

The chain's CDR3 is CASSSVAGETGELFF. In DNA form, the CDR3 reads TGTGCCAGCTCAAGCGTAGCGGGAGAGACCGGGGAGCTGTTTTTT. The V and J genes are TRBV18 and TRBJ2-2; 9 nucleotides align to TRBD2. The CDR3 is made up of 15 amino acids. Trimming cost V 5 bases and J 5 bases; bases outside gene matches: 6. Germline V CDR1 and CDR2: KGHSH, LQKENI.

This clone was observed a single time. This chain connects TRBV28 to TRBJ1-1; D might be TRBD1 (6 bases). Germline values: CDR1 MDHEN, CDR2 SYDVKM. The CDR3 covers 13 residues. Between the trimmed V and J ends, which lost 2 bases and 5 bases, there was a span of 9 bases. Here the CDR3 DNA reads TGTGCCAGCAGTTTAATTAGGGGGACTGAAGCTTTCTTT. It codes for CASSLIRGTEAFF.

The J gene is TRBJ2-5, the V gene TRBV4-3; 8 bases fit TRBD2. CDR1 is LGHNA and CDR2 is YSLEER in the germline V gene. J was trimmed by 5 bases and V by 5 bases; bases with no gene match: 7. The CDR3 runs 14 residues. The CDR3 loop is CASSWGLGGETQYF. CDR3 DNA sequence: TGCGCCAGCAGCTGGGGACTAGGGGGGGAGACCCAGTACTTC.

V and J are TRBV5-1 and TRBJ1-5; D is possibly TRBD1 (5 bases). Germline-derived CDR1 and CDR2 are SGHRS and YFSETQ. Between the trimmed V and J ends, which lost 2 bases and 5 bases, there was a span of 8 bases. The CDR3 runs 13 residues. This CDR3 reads CASSFWGDQPQHF. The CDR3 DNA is TGCGCCAGCAGCTTCTGGGGGGATCAGCCCCAGCATTTT.

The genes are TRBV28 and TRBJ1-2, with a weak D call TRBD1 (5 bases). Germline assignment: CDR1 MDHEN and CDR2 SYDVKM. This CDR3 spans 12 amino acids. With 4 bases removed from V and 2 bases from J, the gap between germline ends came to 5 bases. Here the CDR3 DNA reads TGTGCCAGCAGTTGGACAAACTATGGCTACACCTTC. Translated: CASSWTNYGYTF.